This TCR beta chain came from a study of T cell responses to AZD1222 COVID-19 vaccine (dated by TCRdb to the early 2020s). Turning to the overall study: AZD1222 recipients with second doses at about 4 weeks or about 12 weeks were pooled, because spike-specific TCR depth and breadth did not differ between schedules. TCR sequencing was performed for fewer than 250 trial participants, of whom about 200 were given two doses of AZD1222 and around 26 were given two doses of MenACWY control vaccine. Trial participants were enrolled into age subgroups of 18-55, 56-69 and 70-plus years, which contained approximately 150, 28 and 58 TCR-sequenced participants, respectively. What the study reported, not specific to this receptor: Spike-specific TCR breadth and depth rose significantly after two AZD1222 doses compared with day 0 and with MenACWY recipients. Because no samples from the day 14 peak response were available, repertoires could be characterized only after the peak T cell response. Conclusions about previously exposed vaccinees are limited because only 6 or 7 AZD1222 recipients were SARS-CoV-2 seropositive at baseline. The whole spike protein was spanned by vaccine-associated CD4 TCRs, and dominant responses were seen in regions 160-218 and 743-854. Reportedly, almost half of the unique spike-specific TCRs recognized epitopes lying outside the regions that are mutated in the B.1.351 and B.1.1.7 variants. The 56-69-year group was small, and its depth increase did not reach significance, likely because of low power. Participants were mostly white British, with more females than males. The authors suggested clonal diversity may have been underestimated.

Reading the label with the study, this specimen's time point is: baseline before first vaccination. The vaccinee samples were drawn from two UK trials, COV001 and COV002, one of which was a single-blind randomized controlled phase 2/3 trial testing AZD1222 (ChAdOx1 nCoV-19) in healthy adults. For TCRbeta chain sequencing, PBMC samples from trial participants were taken at day 0 and at day 28 after the second dose. Looking up the germline V gene (reference sequence) yields CDR1 LGHDT and CDR2 YNNKEL. The junction shows trimming of 4 bases on V and 2 bases on J, plus 12 bases between the germline ends. The CDR3 measures 14 amino acids from cysteine to phenylalanine. Only the CDR3 DNA is retained, 42 bases long and in frame from the first base. Of note for this clone: The antigen it binds to is not known. Within one base of it there is no much larger clone, and no base qualities were kept.

The CDR3 regions of human TCRbeta chains were analyzed by immunosequencing. On the authors' methods: Repertoire TCRs were matched against a reference library of SARS-CoV-2-specific TCRs generated with the MIRA antigen-specificity platform. Breadth was defined as the fraction of unique TCRs that were SARS-CoV-2-associated. Depth was defined as the fraction of total T cells that were SARS-CoV-2-associated. Each spike-specific TCR was assigned to its reactive spike region and to a CD4 or CD8 class using the MIRA data. Log10-transformed breadth and depth values were compared by one-way ANOVA with Sidak's multiple comparisons tests. TCRdb stores this immuneACCESS table with in-frame sequences only. Part of the clones is absent; in the studies checked, under half of the shortfall reflects unresolved V genes, and no reason is known for the rest. V, J and clone size are those of that table, while D and trimming were read from the DNA. The sample profile shows approximately 150,000 clones; approximately 92% of them were found once. Of the sample, approximately 2.3% falls within the top ten clones.

This sample comprised peripheral blood, obtained on day 0 of AZD1222 vaccination. The receptor's source is an adult in good health. The chain employs TRBV3-1 (or the pseudogene TRBV3-2) and TRBJ2-7; the D gene assignment is ambiguous. The DNA reads TGTGCCAGCAGCCGACCCCGACCTACCTACGAGCAGTACTTC. This yields the protein CASSRPRPTYEQYF.